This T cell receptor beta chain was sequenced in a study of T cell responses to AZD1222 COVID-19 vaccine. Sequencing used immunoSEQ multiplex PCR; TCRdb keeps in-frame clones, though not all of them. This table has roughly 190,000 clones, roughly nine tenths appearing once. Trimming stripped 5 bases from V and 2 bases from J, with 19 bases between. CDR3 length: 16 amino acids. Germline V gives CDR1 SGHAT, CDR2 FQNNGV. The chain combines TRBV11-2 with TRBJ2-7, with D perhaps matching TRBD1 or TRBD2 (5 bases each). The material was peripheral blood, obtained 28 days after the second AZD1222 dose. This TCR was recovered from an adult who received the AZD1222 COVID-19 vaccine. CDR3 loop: CASSPLKTRGPYEQYF. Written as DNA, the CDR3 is TGTGCCAGCAGCCCACTAAAGACCCGGGGCCCCTACGAGCAGTACTTC.